Presented here are 2 T cell receptor beta chains from one specimen sequenced in a study of somatic mutations in cytotoxic T cells in rheumatoid arthritis (dated by TCRdb to the late 2010s). Library preparation used the immunoSEQ multiplex PCR assay. TCRdb retrieved this table from immuneACCESS and kept in-frame rearrangements only. Not all clones are present; in checked studies, unresolved V genes account for under half, and no reason is known for the remainder. The sample includes 15,000 to 20,000 clones, with just under 85% observed a single time. Of the sample, approximately 19% is held by the ten largest clones. The sample was CD8+ T cells sorted from blood. The receptors originated from an adult with rheumatoid arthritis.

This rearrangement joins TRBV25-1 to TRBJ2-3, with 10 nucleotides matching TRBD2. J was trimmed by 4 bases and V by 8 bases; bases with no gene match: 6. The CDR3 runs to 14 residues. Germline CDR1 reads MGHDK; CDR2 reads SYGVNS. CDR3 loop: CASASGRLADTQYF. CDR3 sequence (DNA): TGTGCCAGCGCTAGCGGGAGACTCGCAGATACGCAGTATTTT.

The rearrangement links TRBV7-8 to TRBJ2-3, with D maybe TRBD2 (5 bases). CDR1 SGHVS and CDR2 FQNEAQ come from the germline V gene. V lost 4 bases and J lost 0, with 11 bases in between. This CDR3 is 15 amino acids long. The CDR3 spells CASSSSPGSTDTQYF. CDR3 bases: TGTGCCAGCAGCTCCAGCCCGGGGAGCACAGATACGCAGTATTTT.